Sequencing of this T cell receptor beta chain was carried out in a study of blood T cells in healthy people across ages. Germline values: CDR1 DFQATT, CDR2 SNEGSKA (reference sequence). The CDR3 loop spans 13 amino acids. V trimming: 5 bases; J trimming: 5 bases; junction bases outside the gene matches: 6. With a J-beta primer mix and a sample-barcoded 5' primer, a second PCR ran roughly 7 to 11 cycles. TCRdb re-derived calls from the 5' RACE reads in MiXCR, one entry per CDR3 protein. The sample yields hundreds of thousands of distinct CDR3 sequences, roughly 49% seen once. Donors were healthy Caucasian individuals from Russia aged roughly 6 to 90. Points from the study as a whole: The CMV status of each donor remained undetermined, and this could have confounded shifts in expanded clonotypes.

Of note for this clonotype: The target antigen is unknown.

This sequence joins TRBV20-1 and TRBJ2-5, with 9 bases that match TRBD2. This receptor was taken from a woman aged 60-70 years in good health. Sequenced input: blood. In DNA form, the CDR3 reads TGCAGTGCTCTTGGACTAGCGAGGGAGACCCAGTACTTC. Amino acid sequence: CSALGLARETQYF.